This record covers a single TCR beta chain. Its antigen remains unidentified. This sample is part of a study of metastatic and nonmetastatic thyroid tumors. V was pared by 5 bases and J by 4 bases, with 15 bases between. The length of the CDR3 is 15 residues. CDR1 is LGHNA, CDR2 YSLEER, per germline. In the original workflow: CDR3 differences across clinicopathological groups were used to build a distant-metastasis classifier for papillary thyroid cancer. With MiXCR, TCRdb called clones anew from the PCR reads. The V and J calls follow TCRdb's processing rather than the paper's. The sample yields about 40,000 clones, about 17% seen once. Patients underwent thyroid surgery, and none had received any treatment before it. Broader study findings: Patients with malignant thyroid tumors reportedly had significantly higher TCR beta diversity than those with benign nodules, in blood and tumor.

The sequenced material came from tumor tissue. The genes are TRBV4-3 and TRBJ1-5, with D unresolved. This receptor was identified in a female donor with papillary thyroid cancer or a benign thyroid nodule (not recorded which). Some clones in this sample may be carry-over from other donors' samples. The CDR3 is CASSGATGLNQPQHF. DNA of the CDR3: TGCGCCAGCAGCGGTGCAACTGGGCTTAATCAGCCCCAGCATTTT.